The entry below describes one T cell receptor beta chain. The antigen is not known. The repertoire was sequenced with immunoSEQ multiplex PCR; TCRdb's copy has only in-frame clones and lacks some. Here the sample spans 150,000 to 200,000 clones, about 88% being singletons. This entry belongs to a study of cytotoxic CD8 clonotypes in ibrutinib-treated CLL. Study-level findings and limits: Circulating CD8+ T-cell counts were tracked by baseline clonality, which exceeded that of age-matched healthy donors. Private clonotypes, not public ones, expanded at ibrutinib response.

Germline trimming cut 5 bases from V and 1 base from J; bases unmatched to any gene: 9. The CDR3 sequence is 16 residues long. Germline V gene lookup returns CDR1 SQVTM and CDR2 ANQGSEA. The sample was PBMCs, taken at disease progression, from a patient treated with ibrutinib. The rearrangement links TRBV29-1 to TRBJ2-2; 8 nucleotides align to TRBD2. The receptor was isolated from a human donor with chronic lymphocytic leukemia. In nucleotides, the CDR3 is TGCAGCGTTTGGTACCTAGCGGGCGGGAACACCGGGGAGCTGTTTTTT. Encoded protein: CSVWYLAGGNTGELFF.